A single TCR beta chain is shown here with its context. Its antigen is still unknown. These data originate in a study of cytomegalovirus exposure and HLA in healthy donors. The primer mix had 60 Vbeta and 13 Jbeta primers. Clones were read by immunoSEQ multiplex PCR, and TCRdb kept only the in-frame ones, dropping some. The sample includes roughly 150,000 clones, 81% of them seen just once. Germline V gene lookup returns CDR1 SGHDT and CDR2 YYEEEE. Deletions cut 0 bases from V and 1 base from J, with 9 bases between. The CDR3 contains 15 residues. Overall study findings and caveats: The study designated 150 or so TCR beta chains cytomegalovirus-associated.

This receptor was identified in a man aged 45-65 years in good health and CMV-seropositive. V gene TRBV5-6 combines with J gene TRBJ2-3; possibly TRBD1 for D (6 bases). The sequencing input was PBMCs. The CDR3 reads CASSLAGAGTDTQYF. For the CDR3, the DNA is TGTGCCAGCAGCTTGGCAGGGGCCGGCACAGATACGCAGTATTTT.